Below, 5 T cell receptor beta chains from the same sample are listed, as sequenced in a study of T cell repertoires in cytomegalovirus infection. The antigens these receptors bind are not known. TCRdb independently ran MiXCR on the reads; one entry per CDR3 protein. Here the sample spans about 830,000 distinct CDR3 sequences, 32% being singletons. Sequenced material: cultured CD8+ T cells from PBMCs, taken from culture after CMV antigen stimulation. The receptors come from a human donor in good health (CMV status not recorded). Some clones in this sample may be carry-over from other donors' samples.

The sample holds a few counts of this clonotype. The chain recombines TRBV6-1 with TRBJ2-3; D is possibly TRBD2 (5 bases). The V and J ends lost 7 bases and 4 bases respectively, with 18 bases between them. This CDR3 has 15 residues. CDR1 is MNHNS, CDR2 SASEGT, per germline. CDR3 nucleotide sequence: TGTGCCAGCACCCCTAGCCGGGTCAATCCAGATACGCAGTATTTT. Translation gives CASTPSRVNPDTQYF.

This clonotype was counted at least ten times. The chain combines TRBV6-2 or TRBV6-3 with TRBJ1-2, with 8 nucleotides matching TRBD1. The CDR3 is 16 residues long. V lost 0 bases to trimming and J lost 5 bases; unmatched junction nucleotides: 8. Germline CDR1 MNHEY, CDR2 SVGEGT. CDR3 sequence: CASSYSGTGVTYGYTF. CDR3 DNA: TGTGCCAGCAGTTACTCCGGGACAGGCGTCACGTATGGCTACACCTTC.

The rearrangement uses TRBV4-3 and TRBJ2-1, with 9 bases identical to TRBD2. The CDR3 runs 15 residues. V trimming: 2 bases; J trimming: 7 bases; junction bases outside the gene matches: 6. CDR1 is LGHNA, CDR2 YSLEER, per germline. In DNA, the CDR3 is TGCGCCAGCAGCCAAAGCCTGACTAGCGGTAATGAGCAGTTCTTC. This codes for CASSQSLTSGNEQFF.

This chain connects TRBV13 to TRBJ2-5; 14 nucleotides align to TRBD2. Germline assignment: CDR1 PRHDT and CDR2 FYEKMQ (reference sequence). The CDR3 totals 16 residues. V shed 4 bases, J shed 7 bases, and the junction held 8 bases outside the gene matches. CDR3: CASSSRLAGGQLTQYF. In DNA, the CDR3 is TGTGCCAGCAGCTCCAGACTAGCGGGGGGGCAATTGACCCAGTACTTC.

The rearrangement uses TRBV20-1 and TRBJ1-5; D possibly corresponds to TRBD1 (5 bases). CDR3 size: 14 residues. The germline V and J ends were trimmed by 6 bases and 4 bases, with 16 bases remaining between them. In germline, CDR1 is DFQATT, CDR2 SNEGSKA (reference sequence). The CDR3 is CSAGEGTTNQPQHF. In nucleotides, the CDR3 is TGCAGTGCCGGGGAGGGGACTACAAATCAGCCCCAGCATTTT.